These T cell receptor beta chains were read from a single sample in a study of cytomegalovirus exposure and HLA in healthy donors. The assay was immunoSEQ multiplex PCR, and TCRdb's table has in-frame clones only and misses some. Its table records fewer than 95,000 clones. Sequences were obtained from PBMCs. Receptors originate from a woman in her thirties or forties in good health and CMV-seropositive. Each CDR3 is given with its conserved first and last residue.

>TRBJ1-2|13|TRBV5-4
CASSPRAGYGYTF
>TRBJ1-1|13|TRBV9
CASSAALDTEAFF
>TRBJ2-1|16|TRBV28
CASSSSLGGRYNEQFF
>TRBJ1-1|12|TRBV29-1
CSVEEGHTEAFF
>TRBJ2-2|17|TRBV19
CASSVRRTGGGTGELFF
>TRBJ2-5|14|TRBV2
CASSSGQGKETQYF
>TRBJ2-2|14|TRBV7-9
CASSRTGFGGELFF
>TRBJ1-1|15|TRBV2
CASSEWGRGNTEAFF
>TRBJ2-3|16|TRBV9
CASSRGGTSGRIAQYF
>TRBJ2-5|15|TRBV11-1
CASSSRTSKGETQYF
>TRBJ2-5|14|TRBV5-4
CASSFSSYQETQYF
>TRBJ2-5|13|TRBV5-4
CASSFRGSETQYF
>TRBJ1-3|15|TRBV25-1
CASSAVGQGRNTIYF
>TRBJ1-2|14|TRBV5-6
CASSLDRVYDGYTF
>TRBJ2-3|13|TRBV28
CASSYPRRGTQYF
>TRBJ1-1|14|TRBV4-2
CASSQDRANTEAFF
>TRBJ2-7|10|TRBV20-1
CSAARDEQYF
>TRBJ2-1|15|TRBV15
CATSRDRLVYNEQFF
>TRBJ2-7|11|TRBV2
CASRTAYEQYF
>TRBJ2-1|11|TRBV29-1
CSVEGVEGQFF
>TRBJ1-2|16|TRBV7-8
CASSPRRQGWDYGYTF
>TRBJ2-2|12|TRBV9
CASSVRRGELFF
>TRBJ2-5|16|TRBV29-1
CSVEDELGGLQETQYF
>TRBJ2-7|12|TRBV2
CASSLTDYEQYF
>TRBJ1-5|17|TRBV28
CASSPTQGLNSNQPQHF
>TRBJ2-3|11|TRBV7-3
CASSHGDTQYF